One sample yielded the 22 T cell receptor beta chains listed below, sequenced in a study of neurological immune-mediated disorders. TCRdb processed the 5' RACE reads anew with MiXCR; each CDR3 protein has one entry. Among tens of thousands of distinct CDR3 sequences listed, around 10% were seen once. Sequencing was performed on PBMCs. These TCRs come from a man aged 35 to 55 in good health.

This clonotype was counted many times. The CDR3 region has the DNA TGTGCCAGCAGCTTGGGGATGCCAGAAGAGACCCAGTACTTC. Protein sequence: CASSLGMPEETQYF. The V and J genes are TRBV7-9 and TRBJ2-5; D uncertain. Trimming cost V 3 bases and J 3 bases, with 11 bases left between them. The germline V gene encodes CDR1 SEHNR and CDR2 FQNEAQ (reference sequence). This CDR3 is built from 14 residues.

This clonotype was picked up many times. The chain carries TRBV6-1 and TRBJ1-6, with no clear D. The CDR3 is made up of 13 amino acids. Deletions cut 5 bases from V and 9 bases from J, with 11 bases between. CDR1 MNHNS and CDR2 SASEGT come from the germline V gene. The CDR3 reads CASSIESPSPLHF. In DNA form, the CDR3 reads TGTGCCAGCAGTATCGAATCCCCTTCACCCCTCCACTTT.

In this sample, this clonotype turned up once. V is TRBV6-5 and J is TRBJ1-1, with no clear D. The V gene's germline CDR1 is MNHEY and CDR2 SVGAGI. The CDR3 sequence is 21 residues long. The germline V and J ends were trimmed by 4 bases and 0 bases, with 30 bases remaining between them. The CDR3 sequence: CASSSRPFYGRPGEVNTEAFF. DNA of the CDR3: TGTGCCAGCAGTTCGAGGCCGTTTTATGGCCGTCCCGGGGAGGTGAACACTGAAGCTTTCTTT.

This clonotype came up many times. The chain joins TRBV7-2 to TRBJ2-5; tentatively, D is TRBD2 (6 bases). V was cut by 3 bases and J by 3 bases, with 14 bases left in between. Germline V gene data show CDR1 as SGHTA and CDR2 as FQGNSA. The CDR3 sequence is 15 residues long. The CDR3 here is CASSFGGGAKETQYF. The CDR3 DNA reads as TGTGCCAGCAGCTTCGGGGGTGGGGCCAAAGAGACCCAGTACTTC.

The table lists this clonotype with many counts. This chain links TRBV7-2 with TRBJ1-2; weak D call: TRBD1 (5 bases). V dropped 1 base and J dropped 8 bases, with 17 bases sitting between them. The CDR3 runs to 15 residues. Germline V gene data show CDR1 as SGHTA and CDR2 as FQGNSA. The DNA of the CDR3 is TGTGCCAGCAGCTTAGGACAGACTTTATCTGGAGGCTACACCTTC. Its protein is CASSLGQTLSGGYTF.

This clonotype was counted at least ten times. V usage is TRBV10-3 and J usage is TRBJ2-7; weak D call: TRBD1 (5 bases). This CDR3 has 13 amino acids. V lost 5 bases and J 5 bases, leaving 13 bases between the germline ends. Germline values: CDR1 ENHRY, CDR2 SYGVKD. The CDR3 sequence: CAISRQQSHEQYF. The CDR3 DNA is TGTGCCATCAGTCGACAGCAGTCACACGAGCAGTACTTC.

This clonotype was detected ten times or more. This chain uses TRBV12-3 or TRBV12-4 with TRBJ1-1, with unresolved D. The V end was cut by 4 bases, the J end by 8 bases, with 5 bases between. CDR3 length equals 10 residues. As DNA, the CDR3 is TGTGCCAGCAGTTCCCCGGAAGCTTTCTTT. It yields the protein CASSSPEAFF.

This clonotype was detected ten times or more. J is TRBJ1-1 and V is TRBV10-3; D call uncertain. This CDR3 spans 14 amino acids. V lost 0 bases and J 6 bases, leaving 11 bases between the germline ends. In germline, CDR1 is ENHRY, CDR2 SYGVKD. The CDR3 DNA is TGTGCCATCAGTGAGTCAATCATAGATTCTGAAGCTTTCTTT. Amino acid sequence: CAISESIIDSEAFF.

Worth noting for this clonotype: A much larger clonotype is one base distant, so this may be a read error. Here the CDR3 reads CASSEREHSYNEQFF. CDR3 in DNA: TGTGCCAGCAGTGAACGGGAACACTCCTACAATGAGCAGTTCTTC. The gene calls are TRBV2 and TRBJ2-1; D may be TRBD2 (5 bases). The germline V and J ends were trimmed by 2 bases and 0 bases, with 8 bases remaining between them. The CDR3 consists of 15 residues. Germline CDR1 and CDR2: SNHLY and FYNNEI. The complete variable domain, with remaining parts taken from reference TRBV2 and TRBJ2-1, reads EPEVTQTPSHQVTQMGQEVILRCVPISNHLYFYWYRQILGQKVEFLVSFYNNEISEKSEIFDDQFSVERPDGSNFTLKIRSTKLEDSAMYFCASSEREHSYNEQFFGPGTRLTVL.

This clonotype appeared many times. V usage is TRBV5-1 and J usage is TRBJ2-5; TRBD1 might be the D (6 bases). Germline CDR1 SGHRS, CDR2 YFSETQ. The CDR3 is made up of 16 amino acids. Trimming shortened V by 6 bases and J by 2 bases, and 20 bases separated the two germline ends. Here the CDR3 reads CASNPGSGQRQETQYF. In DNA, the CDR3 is TGCGCCAGCAACCCCGGGTCCGGACAGAGACAAGAGACCCAGTACTTC.

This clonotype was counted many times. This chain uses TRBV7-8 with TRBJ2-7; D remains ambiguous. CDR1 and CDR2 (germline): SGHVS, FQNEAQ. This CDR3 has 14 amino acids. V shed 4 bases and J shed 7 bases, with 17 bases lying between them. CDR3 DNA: TGTGCCAGCAGCTCCGGCCCACGTACGGGTGAGCAGTACTTC. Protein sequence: CASSSGPRTGEQYF.

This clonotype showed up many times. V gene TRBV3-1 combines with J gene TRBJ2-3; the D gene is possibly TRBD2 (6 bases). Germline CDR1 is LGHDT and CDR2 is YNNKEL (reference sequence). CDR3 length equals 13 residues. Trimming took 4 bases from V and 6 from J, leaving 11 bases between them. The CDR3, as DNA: TGTGCCAGCAGCCCGGGACTCCCCGATACGCAGTATTTT. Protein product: CASSPGLPDTQYF.

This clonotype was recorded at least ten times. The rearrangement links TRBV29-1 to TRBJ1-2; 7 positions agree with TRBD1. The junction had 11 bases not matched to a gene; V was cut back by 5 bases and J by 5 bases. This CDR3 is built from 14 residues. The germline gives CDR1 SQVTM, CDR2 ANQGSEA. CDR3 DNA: TGCAGCGTTCCTGGGGACAGCCGGGGATATGGCTACACCTTC. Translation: CSVPGDSRGYGYTF.

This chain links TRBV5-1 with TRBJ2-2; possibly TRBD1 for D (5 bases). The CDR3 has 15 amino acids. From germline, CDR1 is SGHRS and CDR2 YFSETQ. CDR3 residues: CHSSLWGPTAGELFF. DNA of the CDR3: TGCCACAGCAGCTTGTGGGGCCCAACGGCCGGGGAGCTGTTTTTT. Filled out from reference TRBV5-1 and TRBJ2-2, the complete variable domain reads KAGVTQTPRYLIKTRGQQVTLSCSPISGHRSVSWYQQTPGQGLQFLFEYFSETQRNKGNFPGRFSGRQFSNSRSEMNVSTLELGDSALYLCHSSLWGPTAGELFFGEGSRLTVL.

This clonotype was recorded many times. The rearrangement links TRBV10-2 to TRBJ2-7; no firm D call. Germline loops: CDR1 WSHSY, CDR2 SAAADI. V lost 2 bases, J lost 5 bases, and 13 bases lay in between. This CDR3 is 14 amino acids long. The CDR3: CASSETVRQHEQYF. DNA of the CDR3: TGCGCCAGCAGTGAGACAGTTCGTCAACACGAGCAGTACTTC.

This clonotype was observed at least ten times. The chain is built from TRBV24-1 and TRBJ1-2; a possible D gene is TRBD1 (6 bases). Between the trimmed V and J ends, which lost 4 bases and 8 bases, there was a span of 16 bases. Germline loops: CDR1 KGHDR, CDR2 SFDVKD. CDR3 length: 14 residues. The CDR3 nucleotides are TGTGCCACCAGTGAAGGATGGACAGATTCGGGCTACACCTTC. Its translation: CATSEGWTDSGYTF.

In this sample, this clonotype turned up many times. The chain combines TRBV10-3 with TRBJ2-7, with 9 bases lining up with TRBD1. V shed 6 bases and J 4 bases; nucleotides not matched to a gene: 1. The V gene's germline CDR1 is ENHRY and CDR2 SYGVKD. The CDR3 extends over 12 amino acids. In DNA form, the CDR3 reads TGTGCCATCAGCGACAGGGGGTACGAGCAGTACTTC. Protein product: CAISDRGYEQYF.

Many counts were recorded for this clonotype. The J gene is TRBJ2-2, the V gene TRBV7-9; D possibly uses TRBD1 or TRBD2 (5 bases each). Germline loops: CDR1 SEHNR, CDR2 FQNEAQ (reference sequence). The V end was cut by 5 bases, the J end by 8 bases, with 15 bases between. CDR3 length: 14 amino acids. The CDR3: CASSPGPIIGELFF. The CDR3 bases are TGTGCCAGCAGCCCGGGACCTATAATTGGGGAGCTGTTTTTT.

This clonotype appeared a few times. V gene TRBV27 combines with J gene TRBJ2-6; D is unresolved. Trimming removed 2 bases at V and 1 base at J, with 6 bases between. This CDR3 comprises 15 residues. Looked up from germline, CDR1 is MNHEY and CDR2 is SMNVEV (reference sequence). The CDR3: CASSLTVSGANVLTF. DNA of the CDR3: TGTGCCAGCAGTTTAACAGTTTCTGGGGCCAACGTCCTGACTTTC.

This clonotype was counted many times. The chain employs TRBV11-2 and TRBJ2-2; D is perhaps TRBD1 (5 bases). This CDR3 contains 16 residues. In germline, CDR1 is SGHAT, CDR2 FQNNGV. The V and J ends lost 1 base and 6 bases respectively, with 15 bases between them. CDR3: CASSLVWTPLAGELFF. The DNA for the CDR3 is TGTGCCAGCAGCTTAGTCTGGACACCCCTCGCCGGGGAGCTGTTTTTT.

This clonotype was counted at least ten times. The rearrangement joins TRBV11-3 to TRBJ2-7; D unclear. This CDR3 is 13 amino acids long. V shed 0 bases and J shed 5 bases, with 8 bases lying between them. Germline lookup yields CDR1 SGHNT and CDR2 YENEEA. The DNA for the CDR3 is TGTGCCAGCAGCTTAGACCGGCAAGACGAGCAGTACTTC. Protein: CASSLDRQDEQYF.

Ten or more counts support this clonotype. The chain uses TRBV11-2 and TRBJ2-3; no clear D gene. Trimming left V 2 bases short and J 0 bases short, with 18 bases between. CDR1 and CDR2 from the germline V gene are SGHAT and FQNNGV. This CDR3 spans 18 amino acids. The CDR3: CASSLRFAQPKSTDTQYF. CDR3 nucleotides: TGTGCCAGCAGCTTAAGATTCGCACAACCCAAAAGCACAGATACGCAGTATTTT. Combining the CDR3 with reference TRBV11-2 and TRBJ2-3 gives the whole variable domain EAGVAQSPRYKIIEKRQSVAFWCNPISGHATLYWYQQILGQGPKLLIQFQNNGVVDDSQLPKDRFSAERLKGVDSTLKIQPAKLEDSAVYLCASSLRFAQPKSTDTQYFGPGTRLTVL.